Below, 30 T cell receptor beta chains from the same sample are listed, as sequenced in a study of blood T cells in healthy people across ages. The authors ran a second PCR of 7 to 11 cycles using a sample-barcoded 5' primer and a J-beta primer mix. Each CDR3 protein gets one entry after TCRdb re-called the 5' RACE reads with MiXCR. The repertoire holds 800,000 to 1,300,000 distinct CDR3 sequences, with approximately 25% as singletons. These data were also reused for a study on T cells of mothers and their children.

The specimen sequenced was blood. These receptors were collected from a girl aged 2-9 years in good health.

The V gene is TRBV4-1, the J gene TRBJ1-2; D unresolved. This CDR3 is built from 16 residues. The V end lost 1 base, the J end lost 2 bases, and 14 bases lay between the germline ends. Per germline, CDR1 MGHRA and CDR2 YSYEKL. The CDR3 is CASSQVAIEVNYGYTF. In nucleotides, the CDR3 is TGCGCCAGCAGCCAAGTGGCGATCGAAGTCAACTATGGCTACACCTTC.

CDR3 sequence (DNA): TGTGCCAGCAGCTTACTAGCGGGGTTGAATGAGCAGTTCTTC. Its translation: CASSLLAGLNEQFF. This chain connects TRBV7-3 to TRBJ2-1, with 9 positions matching TRBD2. Germline CDR1 SGHTA, CDR2 FQGTGA. The V segment lost 2 bases and the J segment 7 bases; nucleotides outside the gene matches: 3. CDR3 size: 14 residues.

CDR3 in DNA: TGCAGCGTCGAGTCTAGGAATGAGCAGTTCTTC. It codes for CSVESRNEQFF. This chain uses TRBV29-1 with TRBJ2-1, with unresolved D. The CDR3 loop spans 11 amino acids. Germline CDR1 and CDR2: SQVTM and ANQGSEA. The ends were cut back, 6 bases at V and 7 bases at J, with 10 bases in the middle.

This clonotype has ten or more counts. The chain carries TRBV7-9 and TRBJ2-7, with TRBD2 as a possible D gene (6 bases). Germline CDR1 and CDR2: SEHNR and FQNEAQ (reference sequence). Between the trimmed V and J ends, which lost 5 bases and 3 bases, there was a span of 11 bases. There are 13 residues in the CDR3. This CDR3 is CASSPRGGYEQYF. Here the CDR3 DNA reads TGTGCCAGCAGCCCGAGGGGAGGCTACGAGCAGTACTTC.

Worth noting for this clonotype: An end of the junction differs from the germline gene, which may be a read error. The chain couples TRBV5-1 to TRBJ2-1, with TRBD2 as a possible D gene (5 bases). Germline CDR1 is SGHRS and CDR2 is YFSETQ. The CDR3 extends over 16 amino acids. The CDR3 region is CASMLGGGTHYSEQFF. CDR3 in DNA: TGCGCCAGCATGTTGGGCGGAGGCACCCACTACAGTGAGCAGTTCTTC.

The V and J genes are TRBV4-2 and TRBJ2-2; weak D call: TRBD1 (6 bases). The CDR3 spans 17 residues. Germline values: CDR1 LGHNA, CDR2 YNFKEQ. The V end was cut by 4 bases, the J end by 0 bases, with 15 bases between. The CDR3 protein is CASSLGTGTSNTGELFF. For the CDR3, the DNA is TGTGCCAGCAGCCTCGGAACCGGGACATCGAACACCGGGGAGCTGTTTTTT.

The V and J genes are TRBV6-1 and TRBJ1-2; tentative D call: TRBD1 (5 bases). CDR3 length equals 11 residues. Deletions cut 3 bases from V and 8 bases from J, with 7 bases between. Germline assignment: CDR1 MNHNS and CDR2 SASEGT. The CDR3 DNA reads as TGTGCCAGCAGTGACAGGGAAGGCTACACCTTC. It codes for CASSDREGYTF.

In this sample, this clonotype turned up once. The rearrangement joins TRBV20-1 to TRBJ2-7; no clear D. V was trimmed by 0 bases and J by 3 bases, leaving 18 bases between them. In germline, CDR1 is DFQATT, CDR2 SNEGSKA (reference sequence). This CDR3 spans 16 amino acids. In DNA form, the CDR3 reads TGCAGTGCTAGAGACGCCTTAAGGGTCGGTTTCTACGAGCAGTACTTC. As protein: CSARDALRVGFYEQYF.

Comment on this clonotype: The CDR3 does not end in the conserved phenylalanine or tryptophan, so this is likely a read error. The chain couples TRBV9 to TRBJ2-5; 9 nucleotides agree with TRBD2. Germline-derived CDR1 and CDR2 are SGDLS and YYNGEE. J lost 4 bases, V lost 1 base, and 5 bases had no gene match. CDR3 length: 15 amino acids. Here the CDR3 reads CASSVRGSGGETQYL. The CDR3 DNA reads as TGTGCCAGCAGCGTAAGGGGTAGCGGGGGAGAGACCCAGTACCTC.

The chain joins TRBV5-1 to TRBJ2-3; 9 bases are a match to TRBD1. Germline lookup yields CDR1 SGHRS and CDR2 YFSETQ. V lost 2 bases to trimming and J lost 10 bases; unmatched junction nucleotides: 14. The CDR3 sequence is 16 residues long. The CDR3 loop reads CASSLAYIYRGRAQYF. The CDR3 nucleotides read TGCGCCAGCAGCTTAGCTTACATCTACAGGGGGCGAGCGCAGTATTTT.

The count of this clonotype is one. V usage is TRBV24-1 and J usage is TRBJ2-5, with D tentatively TRBD2 (6 bases). The DNA end is a closer match to TRBJ2-1, so the J assignment may be wrong. Germline-derived CDR1 and CDR2 are KGHDR and SFDVKD. The CDR3 sequence is 12 residues long. As DNA, the CDR3 is TGTGCCACCAGTGATTCCGGGACTCGGCAGTTCTTC. Amino acid sequence: CATSDSGTRQFF.

The CDR3 DNA sequence: TGTGCCACCATCTTTAAACGTAGCGGGAGGGGGAATAGCAATCAGCCCCAGCATTTT. Its translation is CATIFKRSGRGNSNQPQHF. The genes are TRBV10-3 and TRBJ1-5, with D perhaps matching TRBD1 (6 bases). Trimming took 10 bases from V and 0 from J, leaving 28 bases between them. The germline V gene encodes CDR1 ENHRY and CDR2 SYGVKD. The CDR3 has 19 residues.

This clonotype was seen a few times. The junction does not match germline at one end; this may be a read error. The rearrangement uses TRBV25-1 and TRBJ2-5; possibly TRBD1 for D (6 bases). Germline assignment: CDR1 MGHDK and CDR2 SYGVNS. This CDR3 region has 14 residues. The CDR3 sequence is CASSDWGTKEAQYF. CDR3 DNA sequence: TGTGCCAGCAGTGATTGGGGGACAAAAGAGGCCCAGTACTTC.

This chain uses TRBV5-1 with TRBJ2-7; 7 positions match TRBD2. The CDR3 spans 14 residues. V lost 3 bases and J lost 6; bases outside the gene matches: 9. Germline CDR1 and CDR2: SGHRS and YFSETQ. In DNA, the CDR3 is TGCGCCAGCAGCTCCTCGGGGGGTTTGGGCGAGCAGTACTTC. Translation gives CASSSSGGLGEQYF.

This clonotype was counted only a few times. The chain carries TRBV14 and TRBJ2-5; 8 bases fit TRBD2. Germline V gene sequence: CDR1 SGHDN, CDR2 FVKESK. With 6 bases clipped from V and 0 bases from J, the junction kept 3 bases outside the gene matches. CDR3 size: 14 residues. The CDR3 DNA sequence: TGTGCCAGCAGACGGGGACTAGACCAAGAGACCCAGTACTTC. It specifies CASRRGLDQETQYF.

This clonotype was counted only a few times. The chain has TRBV4-2 and TRBJ1-2, with D possibly matching TRBD1 (6 bases). The CDR3 contains 14 residues. With 0 bases removed from V and 3 bases from J, the gap between germline ends came to 8 bases. Looked up from germline, CDR1 is LGHNA and CDR2 is YNFKEQ. Here the CDR3 reads CASSQEEGDYGYTF. In DNA, the CDR3 is TGTGCCAGCAGCCAAGAGGAGGGGGACTATGGCTACACCTTC.

This clonotype was seen a handful of times. V is TRBV7-9 and J is TRBJ2-5, with no clear D. Matching the DNA end better, TRBJ2-7 makes the J call doubtful. CDR3 length: 12 residues. CDR1 is SEHNR, CDR2 FQNEAQ, per germline (reference sequence). This CDR3 is CASSPTMGEQYF. CDR3 nucleotide sequence: TGTGCCAGCAGCCCAACCATGGGCGAGCAGTACTTC.

This clonotype was recorded a few times. CDR3 sequence: CSVEVGDSYEQYF. The CDR3 nucleotides read TGCAGCGTTGAAGTGGGGGACTCCTACGAGCAGTACTTC. The chain combines TRBV29-1 with TRBJ2-7; either TRBD1 or TRBD2 may fit D (5 bases each). This CDR3 has 13 residues. The germline V and J ends were trimmed by 1 base and 0 bases, with 7 bases remaining between them. CDR1 is SQVTM and CDR2 is ANQGSEA in the germline V gene.

This clonotype was detected only a few times. The J gene is TRBJ2-5, the V gene TRBV5-8, with D tentatively TRBD1 or TRBD2 (5 bases each). Trimming cost V 7 bases and J 14 bases, with 12 bases left between them. The CDR3 loop spans 9 amino acids. The V gene's germline CDR1 is SGHTS and CDR2 YDEGEE. The DNA of the CDR3 is TGTGCCAGCTTGGGGGAAACCTACTTC. Amino acids: CASLGETYF.

CDR3 sequence: CASSSRTDFSGNTIYF. The CDR3 DNA reads as TGTGCCAGCAGCTCCAGGACCGATTTCTCTGGAAACACCATATATTTT. The genes are TRBV5-8 and TRBJ1-3; D is undetermined. The CDR3 is made up of 16 amino acids. V lost 3 bases to trimming and J lost 0 bases, with 13 bases between them. The germline gives CDR1 SGHTS, CDR2 YDEGEE.

This chain uses TRBV15 with TRBJ2-4, with D possibly being TRBD2 (6 bases). Germline loops: CDR1 LNHNV, CDR2 YYDKDF (reference sequence). The CDR3 has 17 residues. Trimming stripped 0 bases from V and 0 bases from J, with 12 bases between. Here the CDR3 DNA reads TGTGCCACCAGCAGAGATGTCGGAGGGGCAGCCAAAAACATTCAGTACTTC. Translation: CATSRDVGGAAKNIQYF.

The chain uses TRBV20-1 and TRBJ2-3, with a possible D match to TRBD1 (6 bases). This CDR3 is 13 amino acids long. The V end lost 6 bases, the J end lost 0 bases, and 10 bases lay between the germline ends. The germline CDR1 and CDR2 sequences are DFQATT and SNEGSKA (reference sequence). CDR3 in DNA: TGCAGTGCCGGACAGTTGAGCACAGATACGCAGTATTTT. This translates into CSAGQLSTDTQYF.

This clonotype was recorded at least ten times. V gene TRBV5-1 combines with J gene TRBJ2-7; no firm D call. The V end was cut by 0 bases, the J end by 0 bases, with 7 bases between. The CDR3 extends over 14 amino acids. Germline V gives CDR1 SGHRS, CDR2 YFSETQ. The CDR3 region has the DNA TGCGCCAGCAGCTTGGACTATAGCTCCTACGAGCAGTACTTC. This codes for CASSLDYSSYEQYF.

The rearrangement uses TRBV3-1 and TRBJ1-1; D gene uncertain. The germline gives CDR1 LGHDT, CDR2 YNNKEL (reference sequence). The CDR3 is 13 residues long. Trimming shortened V by 6 bases and J by 3 bases, and 11 bases separated the two germline ends. The CDR3 sequence: CASSSGDYTEAFF. Written as DNA, the CDR3 is TGTGCCAGCAGTAGCGGGGATTACACTGAAGCTTTCTTT.

The chain carries TRBV6-6 and TRBJ2-5; maybe TRBD2 (6 bases). The end of the DNA is better explained by TRBJ2-7, so the J call may be wrong. Germline CDR1 is MNHNY and CDR2 is SVGAGI (reference sequence). The CDR3 extends over 16 amino acids. The CDR3 DNA reads TGTGCCAGCCTCCAGACTCATAGCGGTGCCTCCTACGAGCAGTACTTC. It specifies CASLQTHSGASYEQYF.

The chain is built from TRBV7-7 and TRBJ2-5; TRBD1 matches at 7 bases. V lost 5 bases to trimming and J lost 4 bases; unmatched junction nucleotides: 13. The CDR3 loop spans 16 amino acids. Looked up from germline, CDR1 is SSHAT and CDR2 is FNYEAQ (reference sequence). The DNA of the CDR3 is TGTGCCAGCAGCCCTTTAGACAGGGTTGTCCGAGAGACCCAGTACTTC. Encoded protein: CASSPLDRVVRETQYF.

The gene calls are TRBV28 and TRBJ2-3; TRBD2 matches 10 bases. J lost 5 bases, V lost 3 bases, and 2 bases had no gene match. Looked up from germline, CDR1 is MDHEN and CDR2 is SYDVKM. The CDR3 is 14 residues long. In DNA, the CDR3 is TGTGCCAGCAGTTTGAGCGGGAGGGGAGATACGCAGTATTTT. As protein: CASSLSGRGDTQYF. Together with reference TRBV28 and TRBJ2-3, the CDR3 gives the full variable domain: DVKVTQSSRYLVKRTGEKVFLECVQDMDHENMFWYRQDPGLGLRLIYFSYDVKMKEKGDIPEGYSVSREKKERFSLILESASTNQTSMYLCASSLSGRGDTQYFGPGTRLTVL.

The rearrangement uses TRBV29-1 and TRBJ2-7, with unresolved D. Germline values: CDR1 SQVTM, CDR2 ANQGSEA. V dropped 4 bases and J dropped 7 bases, with 17 bases sitting between them. The CDR3 spans 13 residues. The chain's CDR3 is CSVVLSRGEEQYF. The DNA of the CDR3 is TGCAGCGTTGTACTATCCCGTGGAGAGGAGCAGTACTTC.

This clonotype was seen repeatedly, ten times or more. The rearrangement joins TRBV12-3 or TRBV12-4 to TRBJ1-5; D unclear. Trimming took 1 base from V and 6 from J, leaving 7 bases between them. The CDR3 covers 13 residues. This CDR3 reads CASSLGGTQPQHF. DNA for the CDR3: TGTGCCAGCAGTTTAGGGGGAACTCAGCCCCAGCATTTT.

Only a few counts were recorded for this clonotype. One end of the junction is discordant with germline, which a read error may explain. This chain connects TRBV15 to TRBJ2-5, with D maybe TRBD1 (6 bases). There are 18 residues in the CDR3. The V gene's germline CDR1 is LNHNV and CDR2 YYDKDF (reference sequence). The DNA for the CDR3 is TGTGCCACCAGCAGAGAGGGGTTTAGCGCTATAGGGGGAGAGACTCAGTACTTC. Translation gives CATSREGFSAIGGETQYF.